The 32 T cell receptor beta chains below come from one sample, sequenced in a study of T cell responses to AZD1222 COVID-19 vaccine. TCRdb's copy holds only in-frame clones and misses some; the assay was immunoSEQ multiplex PCR. The sample includes 150,000 to 180,000 clones, 86% of them seen just once. Sample: peripheral blood, taken on day 0 of MenACWY control vaccination. These receptors came from an adult in good health.

The rearrangement links TRBV4-2 to TRBJ2-5; D may be TRBD1 or TRBD2 (6 bases each). The CDR3 length is 15 residues. The germline V gene encodes CDR1 LGHNA and CDR2 YNFKEQ. V shed 1 base and J shed 5 bases, with 14 bases lying between them. CDR3 sequence reads: CASSQGRAGVETQYF. In nucleotides, the CDR3 is TGTGCCAGCAGCCAAGGGAGGGCAGGGGTTGAGACCCAGTACTTC.

The chain couples TRBV5-1 to TRBJ1-1; TRBD1 might be the D (5 bases). V dropped 0 bases and J dropped 4 bases, with 13 bases sitting between them. CDR3 length: 15 amino acids. Germline CDR1 SGHRS, CDR2 YFSETQ. The CDR3 here is CASSLEVRTSTEAFF. In nucleotides, the CDR3 is TGCGCCAGCAGCTTGGAAGTCAGGACAAGCACTGAAGCTTTCTTT.

The gene calls are TRBV30 and TRBJ1-1; D is possibly TRBD1 (5 bases). The V and J ends lost 4 bases and 2 bases respectively, with 17 bases between them. Germline loops: CDR1 GTSNPN, CDR2 SVGIG (reference sequence). The CDR3 runs to 15 residues. DNA of the CDR3: TGTGCCTGGAATACATTGCGGACAAGAAACACTGAAGCTTTCTTT. It yields the protein CAWNTLRTRNTEAFF.

The chain couples TRBV19 to TRBJ1-1, with 9 nucleotides matching TRBD1. CDR1 and CDR2 from the germline V gene are LNHDA and SQIVND (reference sequence). Trimming took 2 bases from V and 2 from J; bases not matched to a gene: 0. CDR3 length: 14 residues. CDR3 DNA: TGTGCCAGTAGTATAACAGGGGGCAACACTGAAGCTTTCTTT. Its translation: CASSITGGNTEAFF.

This chain connects TRBV29-1 to TRBJ1-1; 7 nucleotides line up with TRBD1. Trimming removed 1 base from V and 4 bases from J; junction bases left unmatched: 3. The CDR3 is 13 residues long. The germline V gene encodes CDR1 SQVTM and CDR2 ANQGSEA. Here the CDR3 DNA reads TGCAGCGTTGAAGTGGCAGGGGGCACTGAAGCTTTCTTT. Protein sequence: CSVEVAGGTEAFF.

The chain joins TRBV7-9 to TRBJ1-1, with D possibly being TRBD1 (5 bases). Trimming removed 5 bases from V and 1 base from J, with 20 bases in between. Per the germline V gene, CDR1 is SEHNR and CDR2 is FQNEAQ (reference sequence). The length of the CDR3 is 17 residues. The CDR3 DNA reads TGTGCCAGCAGCCCCCGGGGGTCTTTTAAGGGGAACACTGAAGCTTTCTTT. Residues: CASSPRGSFKGNTEAFF.

The chain carries TRBV18 and TRBJ1-1; 9 bases align to TRBD1. CDR3 length: 15 residues. The germline CDR1 and CDR2 sequences are KGHSH and LQKENI. The J segment lost 5 bases and the V segment lost 4 bases, leaving 8 bases of the junction unmatched. CDR3 sequence reads: CASSQGQGGRTEAFF. The CDR3 bases are TGTGCCAGCTCACAGGGACAGGGCGGACGAACTGAAGCTTTCTTT.

This clone was recorded once. The chain employs TRBV5-6 and TRBJ2-7; the match to TRBD1 covers 7 bases. Unmatched junction bases numbered 12, after V lost 6 bases and J lost 6 bases. Germline V gives CDR1 SGHDT, CDR2 YYEEEE. The CDR3 contains 14 residues. The DNA of the CDR3 is TGTGCCAGCATCTTTGACAGGGAATCCGGCGAGCAGTACTTC. Translating it yields CASIFDRESGEQYF.

This chain connects TRBV9 to TRBJ2-2; maybe TRBD2 (5 bases). This CDR3 contains 14 residues. The V gene's germline CDR1 is SGDLS and CDR2 YYNGEE. Between the trimmed V and J ends, which lost 0 bases and 3 bases, there was a span of 6 bases. CDR3 DNA sequence: TGTGCCAGCAGCGTAGGAGGGTACACCGGGGAGCTGTTTTTT. This encodes CASSVGGYTGELFF.

This clone was seen just once. The rearrangement links TRBV2 to TRBJ1-1, with TRBD1 matching 9 bases. CDR3 length equals 15 residues. Germline assignment: CDR1 SNHLY and CDR2 FYNNEI. The V and J ends lost 5 bases and 4 bases, in that order; junction bases with no gene match: 8. CDR3 amino acids: CASSPGQGRVTEAFF. CDR3 bases: TGTGCCAGCAGTCCGGGACAGGGAAGAGTCACTGAAGCTTTCTTT.

The V call is TRBV19, the J call TRBJ2-1; 16 bases align to TRBD2. The ends lost 3 bases at V and 10 bases at J; junction bases unmatched: 6. The V gene's germline CDR1 is LNHDA and CDR2 SQIVND (reference sequence). CDR3 size: 16 residues. The CDR3 reads CASSIPGLAGGPEQFF. The CDR3 DNA sequence: TGTGCCAGTAGTATCCCGGGACTAGCGGGAGGGCCAGAGCAGTTCTTC.

The J gene is TRBJ2-7, the V gene TRBV25-1; D gene unclear. Germline V gene data show CDR1 as MGHDK and CDR2 as SYGVNS. The CDR3 consists of 13 residues. V lost 0 bases, J lost 5 bases, and 8 bases lay in between. The CDR3 loop reads CASSEYMGNEQYF. The CDR3 DNA reads TGTGCCAGCAGTGAATATATGGGCAACGAGCAGTACTTC.

The chain couples TRBV19 to TRBJ1-5; 9 positions agree with TRBD1. V shed 3 bases, J shed 4 bases, and the junction held 10 bases outside the gene matches. Per the germline V gene, CDR1 is LNHDA and CDR2 is SQIVND (reference sequence). The CDR3 is made up of 17 amino acids. Written as DNA, the CDR3 is TGTGCCAGTAGTATGGGTTTCGGGACAGGGATAAATCAGCCCCAGCATTTT. It codes for CASSMGFGTGINQPQHF.

The chain recombines TRBV24-1 with TRBJ2-5; no reliable D call. Trimming took off 5 bases at V and 5 bases at J, with 5 bases between the two ends. Germline CDR1 and CDR2: KGHDR and SFDVKD. The CDR3 covers 11 residues. The CDR3: CATSGSETQYF. CDR3 nucleotides: TGTGCCACCAGTGGTTCCGAGACCCAGTACTTC.

The V call is TRBV3-1 (or the pseudogene TRBV3-2), the J call TRBJ2-3, with a weak D call TRBD2 (6 bases). Trimming removed 4 bases from V and 1 base from J, with 12 bases in between. Germline values: CDR1 LGHDT, CDR2 YNNKEL (reference sequence). The CDR3 is 15 residues long. The CDR3 region is CASSRLGEGTDTQYF. Written as DNA, the CDR3 is TGTGCCAGCAGCCGACTCGGGGAGGGCACAGATACGCAGTATTTT.

The rearrangement joins TRBV7-2 to TRBJ1-1; D remains ambiguous. This CDR3 has 15 amino acids. Germline CDR1 reads SGHTA; CDR2 reads FQGNSA. V shed 3 bases and J shed 2 bases, with 13 bases lying between them. This CDR3 is CASSLKPGSNTEAFF. For the CDR3, the DNA is TGTGCCAGCAGCTTGAAACCGGGGAGTAACACTGAAGCTTTCTTT.

The DNA of the CDR3 is TGTGCCAGCAGCTTAGGACTACGGGAGACCCAGTACTTC. Amino acids: CASSLGLRETQYF. The chain recombines TRBV5-4 with TRBJ2-5; D possibly corresponds to TRBD2 (6 bases). This CDR3 spans 13 amino acids. The V end was cut by 2 bases, the J end by 5 bases, with 10 bases between. The germline gives CDR1 SGHNT, CDR2 YYREEE (reference sequence).

This chain uses TRBV4-3 with TRBJ2-1; 11 nucleotides match TRBD2. The length of the CDR3 is 15 residues. In germline, CDR1 is LGHNA, CDR2 YSLEER. The J segment lost 9 bases and the V segment lost 0 bases, leaving 4 bases of the junction unmatched. CDR3 sequence reads: CASSQDGLAGGEQFF. CDR3 coding DNA: TGCGCCAGCAGCCAAGATGGCCTAGCGGGAGGTGAGCAGTTCTTC.

DNA for the CDR3: TGTGCCAGCAGCTCCGGGACTAGCAGCTACGAGCAGTACTTC. Amino acids: CASSSGTSSYEQYF. The gene calls are TRBV5-4 and TRBJ2-7, with TRBD2 identical over 9 bases. This CDR3 is 14 amino acids long. V gave up 3 bases and J gave up 3 bases; unmatched junction bases: 4. Germline values: CDR1 SGHNT, CDR2 YYREEE (reference sequence).

This clone was seen many times. The V and J genes are TRBV15 and TRBJ2-1; D not certain. V dropped 2 bases and J dropped 6 bases, with 14 bases sitting between them. CDR1 LNHNV and CDR2 YYDKDF come from the germline V gene (reference sequence). The CDR3 runs to 15 residues. The chain's CDR3 is CATSRSRSRVNEQFF. DNA for the CDR3: TGTGCCACCAGCAGATCTCGTTCTAGGGTCAATGAGCAGTTCTTC.

The rearrangement uses TRBV18 and TRBJ2-6, with D possibly being TRBD2 (5 bases). V gave up 2 bases and J gave up 0 bases, with 14 bases separating them. In germline, CDR1 is KGHSH, CDR2 LQKENI. The CDR3 extends over 18 amino acids. As DNA, the CDR3 is TGTGCCAGCTCACCAATCGAGGGATCCTTCTCTGGGGCCAACGTCCTGACTTTC. It yields the protein CASSPIEGSFSGANVLTF.

The chain combines TRBV27 with TRBJ2-1; possible D gene TRBD2, 7 bases. Deletions cut 3 bases from V and 13 bases from J, with 19 bases between. The CDR3 is 14 amino acids. Germline CDR1 and CDR2: MNHEY and SMNVEV (reference sequence). The CDR3 sequence: CASSFGGGAVGQFF. The CDR3 coding sequence is TGTGCCAGCAGTTTCGGAGGGGGGGCTGTTGGTCAGTTCTTC.

The rearrangement joins TRBV11-3 to TRBJ2-1, with no clear D. Trimming stripped 0 bases from V and 2 bases from J, with 8 bases between. The germline V gene has CDR1 SGHNT and CDR2 YENEEA. The CDR3 contains 15 residues. CDR3 DNA: TGTGCCAGCAGCTTAGAGACTGGTCCCTACAATGAGCAGTTCTTC. This gives the protein CASSLETGPYNEQFF.

V is TRBV19 and J is TRBJ1-1; D possibly corresponds to TRBD1 (6 bases). The CDR3 is 14 amino acids. Between the trimmed V and J ends, which lost 4 bases and 5 bases, there was a span of 14 bases. The germline V gene encodes CDR1 LNHDA and CDR2 SQIVND (reference sequence). Written as DNA, the CDR3 is TGTGCCAGTAGTACGGGACACCCAGGGACTGAAGCTTTCTTT. Its protein product is CASSTGHPGTEAFF.

This clone occurred a few times. The rearrangement joins TRBV6-6 to TRBJ1-4; 8 positions match TRBD1. This CDR3 spans 15 amino acids. Germline V CDR1 and CDR2: MNHNY, SVGAGI (reference sequence). Trimming cost V 2 bases and J 7 bases; bases outside gene matches: 6. CDR3 sequence: CASSYPGQGSEKLFF. CDR3 bases: TGTGCCAGCAGTTACCCCGGACAGGGTAGTGAAAAACTGTTTTTT.

This chain uses TRBV14 with TRBJ1-3, with D unresolved. CDR1 is SGHDN, CDR2 FVKESK, per germline. Trimming took off 1 base at V and 5 bases at J, with 6 bases between the two ends. The CDR3 sequence is 13 residues long. For the CDR3, the DNA is TGTGCCAGCAGCCAAGTGGCCCGAAACACCATATATTTT. It encodes CASSQVARNTIYF. The variable domain in full, completed from reference TRBV14 and TRBJ1-3, reads EAGVTQFPSHSVIEKGQTVTLRCDPISGHDNLYWYRRVMGKEIKFLLHFVKESKQDESGMPNNRFLAERTGGTYSTLKVQPAELEDSGVYFCASSQVARNTIYFGEGSWLTVV.

V gene TRBV19 combines with J gene TRBJ1-6, with D unclear. Trimming shortened V by 3 bases and J by 7 bases, and 13 bases separated the two germline ends. This CDR3 region has 15 residues. Per germline, CDR1 LNHDA and CDR2 SQIVND (reference sequence). The CDR3 loop reads CASSIVGVRNSPLHF. The CDR3 nucleotides are TGTGCCAGTAGTATTGTCGGGGTTCGGAATTCACCCCTCCACTTT.

This clone was seen a few times. This chain connects TRBV4-3 to TRBJ2-1, with 8 bases that match TRBD2. The CDR3 extends over 17 amino acids. J was trimmed by 2 bases and V by 0 bases; bases with no gene match: 6. Germline assignment: CDR1 LGHNA and CDR2 YSLEER. CDR3 region: CASSQDRAGGTYNEQFF. CDR3 DNA sequence: TGCGCCAGCAGCCAAGATAGGGCGGGAGGTACCTACAATGAGCAGTTCTTC.

This chain joins TRBV5-6 and TRBJ1-6; the D is unclear. The V gene's germline CDR1 is SGHDT and CDR2 YYEEEE. CDR3 length equals 16 residues. V shed 5 bases and J shed 0 bases, with 12 bases lying between them. The CDR3 DNA reads TGTGCCAGCAGTCGGACTCAAAGCTCCTATAATTCACCCCTCCACTTT. Translating it yields CASSRTQSSYNSPLHF.

The genes are TRBV13 and TRBJ2-3; D gene unclear. This CDR3 has 16 residues. Trimming pared 4 bases from V and 2 bases from J, leaving 16 bases between. CDR1 and CDR2 (germline): PRHDT, FYEKMQ (reference sequence). This CDR3 reads CASSYTGPAPTDTQYF. The CDR3 DNA reads as TGTGCCAGCAGCTATACTGGACCGGCGCCCACAGATACGCAGTATTTT.

The rearrangement uses TRBV29-1 and TRBJ2-2; maybe TRBD1 (6 bases). V lost 5 bases and J 7 bases, leaving 20 bases between the germline ends. CDR1 SQVTM and CDR2 ANQGSEA come from the germline V gene. This CDR3 contains 15 residues. CDR3 DNA sequence: TGCAGCGTTACCTCTTGGCAGGGGCGAAACGGGGAGCTGTTTTTT. It encodes CSVTSWQGRNGELFF.

DNA of the CDR3: TGTGCCAGCAGCCCGAGGGGTCCGCCCAGCGGCTACACCTTC. Amino acid sequence: CASSPRGPPSGYTF. The gene calls are TRBV5-6 and TRBJ1-2, with a tentative D call TRBD1 (5 bases). V was shortened by 4 bases and J by 8 bases, with 18 bases between the two germline ends. CDR1 is SGHDT, CDR2 YYEEEE, per germline. The CDR3 runs to 14 residues.